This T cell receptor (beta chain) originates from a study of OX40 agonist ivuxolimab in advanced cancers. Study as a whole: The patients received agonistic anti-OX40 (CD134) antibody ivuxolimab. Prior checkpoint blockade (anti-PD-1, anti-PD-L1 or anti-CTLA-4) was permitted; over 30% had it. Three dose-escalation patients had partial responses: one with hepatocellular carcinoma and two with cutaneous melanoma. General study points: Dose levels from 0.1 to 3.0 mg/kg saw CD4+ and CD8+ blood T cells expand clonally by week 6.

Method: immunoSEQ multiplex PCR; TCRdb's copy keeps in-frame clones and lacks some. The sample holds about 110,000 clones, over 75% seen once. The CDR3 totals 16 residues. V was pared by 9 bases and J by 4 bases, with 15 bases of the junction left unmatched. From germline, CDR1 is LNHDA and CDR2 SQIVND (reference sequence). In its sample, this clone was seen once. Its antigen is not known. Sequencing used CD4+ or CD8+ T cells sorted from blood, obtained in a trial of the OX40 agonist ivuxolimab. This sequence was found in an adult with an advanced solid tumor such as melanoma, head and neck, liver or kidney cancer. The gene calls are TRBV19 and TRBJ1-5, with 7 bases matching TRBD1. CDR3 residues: CASDKRPGQLNQPQHF. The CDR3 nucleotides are TGTGCCAGCGACAAGAGACCGGGACAGTTAAATCAGCCCCAGCATTTT.